This T cell receptor beta chain is drawn from a study of technical replicates of blood from several donors. The CDR3 runs to 12 residues. The ends lost 9 bases at V and 7 bases at J; junction bases unmatched: 6. CDR1 and CDR2 from the germline V gene are SNHLY and FYNNEI. Only in-frame clones appear in the TCRdb table, and some are missing; sequencing was by immunoSEQ multiplex PCR. This table has approximately 81,000 clones, nearly 97% appearing once. The chain recombines TRBV2 with TRBJ1-2, with 9 bases fitting TRBD1. The sample was T cells isolated from PBMCs. The TCR sequence derives from a human donor in good health. The DNA for the CDR3 is TGTGCCAGTCCGGGACAGGGCTTTGGCTACACCTTC. Translated, it gives CASPGQGFGYTF.